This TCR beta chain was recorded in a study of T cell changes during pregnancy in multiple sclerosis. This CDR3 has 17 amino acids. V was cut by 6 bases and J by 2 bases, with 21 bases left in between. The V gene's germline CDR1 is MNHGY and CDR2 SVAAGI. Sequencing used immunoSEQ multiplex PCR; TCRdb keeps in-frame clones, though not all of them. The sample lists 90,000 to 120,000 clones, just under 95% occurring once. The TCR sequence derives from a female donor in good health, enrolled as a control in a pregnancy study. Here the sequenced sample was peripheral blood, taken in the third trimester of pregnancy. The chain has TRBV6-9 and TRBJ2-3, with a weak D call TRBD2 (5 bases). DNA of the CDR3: TGTGCCAGCAGCGAAGTCCCTGCAGCGGTCCACACAGATACGCAGTATTTT. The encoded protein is CASSEVPAAVHTDTQYF.